Reported below is one T cell receptor (beta chain). Its antigen remains unidentified. This sample was included in a study of cytomegalovirus exposure and HLA in healthy donors. Broader study findings: Most sequenced TCRs were rare (though some public TCRs occurred in many donors).

Primers included in the PCR were 60 Vbeta and 13 Jbeta primers. Some clones are missing from TCRdb's copy, which holds only in-frame ones; the method was immunoSEQ multiplex PCR. Of 110,000 to 150,000 clones in the sample, 80% to 85% were seen once. V was shortened by 5 bases and J by 5 bases, with 15 bases between the two germline ends. From germline, CDR1 is SNHLY and CDR2 FYNNEI. The CDR3 sequence is 14 residues long. The clonotype was recovered from a female donor in good health and CMV-seronegative. The V and J genes are TRBV2 and TRBJ1-2; tentative D call: TRBD1 (5 bases). The sequencing input was PBMCs. The CDR3 bases are TGTGCCAGCAGTCCTGACAGCAGGGTTTATGGCTACACCTTC. Translated: CASSPDSRVYGYTF.